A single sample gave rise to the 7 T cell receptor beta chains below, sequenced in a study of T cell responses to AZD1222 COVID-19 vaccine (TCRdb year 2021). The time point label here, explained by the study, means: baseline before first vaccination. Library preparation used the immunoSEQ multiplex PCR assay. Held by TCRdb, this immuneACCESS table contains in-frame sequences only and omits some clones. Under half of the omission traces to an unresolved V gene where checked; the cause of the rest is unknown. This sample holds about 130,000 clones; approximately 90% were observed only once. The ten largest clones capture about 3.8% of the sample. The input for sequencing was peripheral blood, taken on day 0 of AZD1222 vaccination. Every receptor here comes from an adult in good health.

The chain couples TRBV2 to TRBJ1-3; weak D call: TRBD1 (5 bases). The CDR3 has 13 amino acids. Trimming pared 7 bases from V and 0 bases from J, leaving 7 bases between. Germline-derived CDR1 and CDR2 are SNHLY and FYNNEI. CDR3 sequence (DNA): TGTGCCAGCAAGACAGCCTCTGGAAACACCATATATTTT. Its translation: CASKTASGNTIYF.

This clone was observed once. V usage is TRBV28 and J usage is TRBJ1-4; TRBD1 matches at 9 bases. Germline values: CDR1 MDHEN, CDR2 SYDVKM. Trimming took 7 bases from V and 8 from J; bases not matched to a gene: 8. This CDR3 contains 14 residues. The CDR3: CASKTDRGYEKLFF. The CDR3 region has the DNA TGTGCCAGCAAAACCGACAGGGGGTACGAAAAACTGTTTTTT.

The CDR3 DNA sequence: TGTGCCAGCAGCCCCGGTGTCGAGCAGTACTTC. Its translation: CASSPGVEQYF. The chain uses TRBV11-2 and TRBJ2-7, with no clear D. Trimming left V 5 bases short and J 6 bases short, with 8 bases between. Germline CDR1 and CDR2: SGHAT and FQNNGV. The CDR3 has 11 amino acids.

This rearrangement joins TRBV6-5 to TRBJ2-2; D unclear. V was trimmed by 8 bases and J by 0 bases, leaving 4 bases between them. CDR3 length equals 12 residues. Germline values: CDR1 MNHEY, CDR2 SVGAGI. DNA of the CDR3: TGTGCCAGCGGGCCGAACACCGGGGAGCTGTTTTTT. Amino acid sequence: CASGPNTGELFF.

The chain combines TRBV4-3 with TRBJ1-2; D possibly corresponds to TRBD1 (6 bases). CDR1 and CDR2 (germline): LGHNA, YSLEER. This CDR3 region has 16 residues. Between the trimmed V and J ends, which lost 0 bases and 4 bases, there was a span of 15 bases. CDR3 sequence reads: CASSQDRRSGAYGYTF. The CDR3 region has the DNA TGCGCCAGCAGCCAAGATAGGCGGTCAGGGGCCTATGGCTACACCTTC.

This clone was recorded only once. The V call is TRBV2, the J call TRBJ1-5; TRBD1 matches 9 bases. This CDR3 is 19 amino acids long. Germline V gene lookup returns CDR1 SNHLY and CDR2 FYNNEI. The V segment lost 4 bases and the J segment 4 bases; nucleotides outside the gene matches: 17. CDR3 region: CASSGGIRGGTGKNQPQHF. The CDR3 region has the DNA TGTGCCAGCAGTGGAGGGATCCGGGGGGGGACAGGGAAAAATCAGCCCCAGCATTTT.

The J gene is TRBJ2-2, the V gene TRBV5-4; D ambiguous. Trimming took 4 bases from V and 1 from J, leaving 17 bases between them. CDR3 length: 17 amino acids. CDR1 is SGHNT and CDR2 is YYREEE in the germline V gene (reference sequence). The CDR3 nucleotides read TGTGCCAGCAGCCCCGGCGGCCGAGGTCGGAACACCGGGGAGCTGTTTTTT. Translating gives CASSPGGRGRNTGELFF.